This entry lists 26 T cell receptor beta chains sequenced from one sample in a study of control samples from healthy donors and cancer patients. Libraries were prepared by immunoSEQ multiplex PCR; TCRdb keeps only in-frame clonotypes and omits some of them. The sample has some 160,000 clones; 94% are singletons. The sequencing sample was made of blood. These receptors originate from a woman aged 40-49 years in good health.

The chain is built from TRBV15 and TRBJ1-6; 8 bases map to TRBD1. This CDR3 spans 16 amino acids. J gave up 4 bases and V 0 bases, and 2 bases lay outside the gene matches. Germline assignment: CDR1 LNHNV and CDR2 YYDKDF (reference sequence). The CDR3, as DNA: TGTGCCACCAGCAGAGATCGGGACAGGTATAATTCACCCCTCCACTTT. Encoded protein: CATSRDRDRYNSPLHF.

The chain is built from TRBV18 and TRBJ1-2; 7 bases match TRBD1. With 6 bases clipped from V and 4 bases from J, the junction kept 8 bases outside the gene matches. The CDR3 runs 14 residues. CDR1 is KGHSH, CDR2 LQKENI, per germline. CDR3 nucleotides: TGTGCCAGCTCCCCGGGACAGAAAGGCTATGGCTACACCTTC. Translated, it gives CASSPGQKGYGYTF.

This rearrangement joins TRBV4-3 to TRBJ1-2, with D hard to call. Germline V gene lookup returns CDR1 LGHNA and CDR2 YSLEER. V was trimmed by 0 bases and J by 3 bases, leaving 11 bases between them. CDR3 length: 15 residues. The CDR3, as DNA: TGCGCCAGCAGCCAAGACTATACGAACGACTATGGCTACACCTTC. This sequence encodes CASSQDYTNDYGYTF.

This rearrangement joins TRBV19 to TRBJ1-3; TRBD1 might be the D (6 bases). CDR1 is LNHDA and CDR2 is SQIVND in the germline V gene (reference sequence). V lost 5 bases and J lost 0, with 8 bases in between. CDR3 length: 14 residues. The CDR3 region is CASSSQGSGNTIYF. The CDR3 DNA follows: TGTGCCAGTAGTTCACAGGGCTCTGGAAACACCATATATTTT.

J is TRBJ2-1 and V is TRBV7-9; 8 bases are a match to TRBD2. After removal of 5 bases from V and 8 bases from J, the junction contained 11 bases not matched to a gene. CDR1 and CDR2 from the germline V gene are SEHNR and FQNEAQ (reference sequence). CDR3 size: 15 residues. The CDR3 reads CASSLLAGSGDEQFF. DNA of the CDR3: TGTGCCAGCAGCCTCCTAGCGGGCAGCGGCGATGAGCAGTTCTTC.

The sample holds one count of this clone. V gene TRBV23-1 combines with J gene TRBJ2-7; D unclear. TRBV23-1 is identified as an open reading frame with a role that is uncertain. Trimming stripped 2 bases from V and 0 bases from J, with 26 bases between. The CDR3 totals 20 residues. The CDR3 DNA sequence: TGCGCCAGCAGTCAAAAAAAGCGACTCACCGACGAGGTTTACTCCTACGAGCAGTACTTC. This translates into CASSQKKRLTDEVYSYEQYF.

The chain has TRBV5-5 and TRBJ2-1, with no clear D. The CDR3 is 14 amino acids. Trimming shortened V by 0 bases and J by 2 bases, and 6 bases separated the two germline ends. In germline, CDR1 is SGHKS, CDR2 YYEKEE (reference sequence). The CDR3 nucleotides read TGTGCCAGCAGCTTGGGGGTAACCTACAATGAGCAGTTCTTC. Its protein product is CASSLGVTYNEQFF.

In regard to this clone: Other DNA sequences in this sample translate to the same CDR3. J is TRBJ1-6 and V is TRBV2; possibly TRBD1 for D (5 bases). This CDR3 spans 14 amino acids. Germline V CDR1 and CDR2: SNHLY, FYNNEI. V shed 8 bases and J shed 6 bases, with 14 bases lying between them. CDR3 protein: CASGTGGGNSPLHF. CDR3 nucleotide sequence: TGTGCCAGCGGGACGGGGGGTGGTAATTCACCCCTCCACTTT. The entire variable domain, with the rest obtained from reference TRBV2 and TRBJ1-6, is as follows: EPEVTQTPSHQVTQMGQEVILRCVPISNHLYFYWYRQILGQKVEFLVSFYNNEISEKSEIFDDQFSVERPDGSNFTLKIRSTKLEDSAMYFCASGTGGGNSPLHFGNGTRLTVT.

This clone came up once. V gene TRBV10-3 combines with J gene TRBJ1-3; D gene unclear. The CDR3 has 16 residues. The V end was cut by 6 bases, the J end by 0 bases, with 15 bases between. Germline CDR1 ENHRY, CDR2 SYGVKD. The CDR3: CAISLREPDSGNTIYF. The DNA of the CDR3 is TGTGCCATCAGCCTCCGGGAACCTGACTCTGGAAACACCATATATTTT.

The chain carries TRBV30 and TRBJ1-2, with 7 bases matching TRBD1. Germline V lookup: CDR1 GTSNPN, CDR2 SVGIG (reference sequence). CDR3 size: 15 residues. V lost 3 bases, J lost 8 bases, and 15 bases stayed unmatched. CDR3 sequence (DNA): TGTGCCTGGAGCCGCTTGGGACAGTCTTCCAGAGGCTACACCTTC. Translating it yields CAWSRLGQSSRGYTF.

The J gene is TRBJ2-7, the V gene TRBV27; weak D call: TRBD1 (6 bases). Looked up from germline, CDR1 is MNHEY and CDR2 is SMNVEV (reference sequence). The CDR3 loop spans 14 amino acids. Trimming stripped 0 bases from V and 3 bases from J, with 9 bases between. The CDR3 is CASSLSRTVYEQYF. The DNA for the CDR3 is TGTGCCAGCAGTTTATCCCGGACAGTCTACGAGCAGTACTTC.

The CDR3 bases are TGTGCCAGCAGCCGGGTGGGGGACACTGAAGCTTTCTTT. Protein sequence: CASSRVGDTEAFF. The rearrangement uses TRBV5-4 and TRBJ1-1; weak D call: TRBD1 (5 bases). Between the trimmed V and J ends, which lost 4 bases and 3 bases, there was a span of 10 bases. The CDR3 runs 13 residues. CDR1 is SGHNT, CDR2 YYREEE, per germline (reference sequence). Variable domain in full (rest from reference TRBV5-4 and TRBJ1-1): ETGVTQSPTHLIKTRGQQVTLRCSSQSGHNTVSWYQQALGQGPQFIFQYYREEENGRGNFPPRFSGLQFPNYSSELNVNALELDDSALYLCASSRVGDTEAFFGQGTRLTVV.

The CDR3 is CASSPRTATNEKLFF. The DNA of the CDR3 is TGTGCCAGCAGCCCCAGGACAGCAACTAATGAAAAACTGTTTTTT. The rearrangement uses TRBV7-2 and TRBJ1-4; perhaps TRBD1 as D (6 bases). Trimming stripped 5 bases from V and 0 bases from J, with 10 bases between. Germline V gene lookup returns CDR1 SGHTA and CDR2 FQGNSA. This CDR3 has 15 residues.

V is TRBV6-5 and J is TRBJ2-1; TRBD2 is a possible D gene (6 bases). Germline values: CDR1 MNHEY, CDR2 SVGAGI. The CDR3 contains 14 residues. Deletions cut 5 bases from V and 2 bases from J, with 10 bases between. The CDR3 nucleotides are TGTGCCAGCAGTCCCCAGCGGGCCTACAATGAGCAGTTCTTC. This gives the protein CASSPQRAYNEQFF.

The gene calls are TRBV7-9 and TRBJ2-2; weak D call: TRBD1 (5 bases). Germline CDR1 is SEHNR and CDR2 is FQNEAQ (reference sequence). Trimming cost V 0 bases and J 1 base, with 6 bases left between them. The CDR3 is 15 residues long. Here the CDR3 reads CASSLAQGNTGELFF. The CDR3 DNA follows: TGTGCCAGCAGCTTAGCGCAGGGGAACACCGGGGAGCTGTTTTTT. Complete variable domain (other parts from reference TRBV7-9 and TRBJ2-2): DTGVSQNPRHKITKRGQNVTFRCDPISEHNRLYWYRQTLGQGPEFLTYFQNEAQLEKSRLLSDRFSAERPKGSFSTLEIQRTEQGDSAMYLCASSLAQGNTGELFFGEGSRLTVL.

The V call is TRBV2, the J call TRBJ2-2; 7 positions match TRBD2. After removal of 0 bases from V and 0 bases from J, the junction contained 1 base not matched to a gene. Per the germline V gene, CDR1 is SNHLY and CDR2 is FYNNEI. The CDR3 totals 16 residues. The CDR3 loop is CASSEAGGANTGELFF. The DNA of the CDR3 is TGTGCCAGCAGTGAAGCGGGGGGGGCGAACACCGGGGAGCTGTTTTTT.

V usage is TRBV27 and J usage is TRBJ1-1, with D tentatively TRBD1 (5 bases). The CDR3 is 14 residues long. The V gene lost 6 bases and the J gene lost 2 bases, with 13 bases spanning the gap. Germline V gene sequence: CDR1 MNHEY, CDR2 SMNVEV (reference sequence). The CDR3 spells CASSPDTSNTEAFF. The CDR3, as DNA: TGTGCCAGCAGCCCGGACACGTCAAACACTGAAGCTTTCTTT.

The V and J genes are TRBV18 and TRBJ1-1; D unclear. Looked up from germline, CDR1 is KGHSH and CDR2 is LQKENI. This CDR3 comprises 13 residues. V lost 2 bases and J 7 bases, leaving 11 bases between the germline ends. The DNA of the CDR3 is TGTGCCAGCTCACCAGCCGGAGAGATTGAAGCTTTCTTT. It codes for CASSPAGEIEAFF.

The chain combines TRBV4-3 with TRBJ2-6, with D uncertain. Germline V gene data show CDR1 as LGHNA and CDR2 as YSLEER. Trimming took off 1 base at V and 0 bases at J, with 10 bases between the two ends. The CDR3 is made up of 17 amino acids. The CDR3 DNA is TGCGCCAGCAGCCAAGCCATGAGTAGCTCTGGGGCCAACGTCCTGACTTTC. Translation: CASSQAMSSSGANVLTF.

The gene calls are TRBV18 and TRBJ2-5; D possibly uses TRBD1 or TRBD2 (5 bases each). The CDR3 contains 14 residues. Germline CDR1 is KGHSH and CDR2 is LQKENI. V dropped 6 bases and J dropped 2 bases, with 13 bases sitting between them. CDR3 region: CASSPGSLQETQYF. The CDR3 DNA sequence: TGTGCCAGCTCCCCAGGGAGCCTACAAGAGACCCAGTACTTC.

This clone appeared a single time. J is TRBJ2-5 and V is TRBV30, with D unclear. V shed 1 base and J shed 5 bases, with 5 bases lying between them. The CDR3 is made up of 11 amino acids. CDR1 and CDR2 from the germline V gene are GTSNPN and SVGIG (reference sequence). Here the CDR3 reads CAWSARETQYF. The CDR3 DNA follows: TGTGCCTGGAGTGCCAGGGAGACCCAGTACTTC.

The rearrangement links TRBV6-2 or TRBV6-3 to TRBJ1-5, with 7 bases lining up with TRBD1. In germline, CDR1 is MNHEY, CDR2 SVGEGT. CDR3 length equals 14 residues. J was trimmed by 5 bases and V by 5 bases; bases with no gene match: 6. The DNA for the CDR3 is TGTGCCAGCAGTCAACAGGGGATCGATCAGCCCCAGCATTTT. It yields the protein CASSQQGIDQPQHF.

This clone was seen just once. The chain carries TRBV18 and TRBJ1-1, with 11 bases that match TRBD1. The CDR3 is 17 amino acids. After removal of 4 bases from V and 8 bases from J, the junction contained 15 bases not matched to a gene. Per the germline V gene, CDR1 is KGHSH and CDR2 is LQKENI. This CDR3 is CASSLALRTGGASEAFF. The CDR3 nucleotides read TGTGCCAGCTCACTCGCCCTTCGGACAGGGGGCGCATCGGAAGCTTTCTTT.

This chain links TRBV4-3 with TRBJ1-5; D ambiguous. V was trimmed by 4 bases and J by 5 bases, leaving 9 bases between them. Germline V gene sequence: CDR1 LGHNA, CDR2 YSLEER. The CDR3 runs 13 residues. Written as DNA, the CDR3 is TGCGCCAGCAGCCTCGGGCCAGATCAGCCCCAGCATTTT. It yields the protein CASSLGPDQPQHF.

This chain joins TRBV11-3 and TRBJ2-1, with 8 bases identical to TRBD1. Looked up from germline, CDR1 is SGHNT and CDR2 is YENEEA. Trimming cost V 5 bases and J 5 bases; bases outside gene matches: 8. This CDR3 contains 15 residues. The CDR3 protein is CASSLRQGRDNEQFF. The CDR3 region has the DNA TGTGCCAGCAGCCTGCGACAGGGGAGAGACAATGAGCAGTTCTTC.

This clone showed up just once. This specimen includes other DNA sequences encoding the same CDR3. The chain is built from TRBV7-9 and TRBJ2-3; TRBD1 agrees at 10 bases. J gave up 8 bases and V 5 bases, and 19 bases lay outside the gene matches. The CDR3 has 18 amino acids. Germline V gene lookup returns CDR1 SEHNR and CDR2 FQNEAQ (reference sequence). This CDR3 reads CASSNRRTGGLSVGTQYF. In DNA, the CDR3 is TGTGCCAGCAGCAACCGCCGGACAGGGGGATTGAGCGTGGGTACGCAGTATTTT.